This section outlines one T cell receptor beta chain sequence together with its context. This entry comes from a study of identical twins. There are 14 residues in the CDR3. Deletions cut 7 bases from V and 4 bases from J, with 14 bases between. Germline V gene sequence: CDR1 SGHDN, CDR2 FVKESK. Using its own MiXCR run on the 5' RACE reads, TCRdb lists one record per CDR3 protein. In the table there are approximately 190,000 distinct CDR3 sequences, about 16% of which are singletons. These data are also associated with another study on T cells expressing NK-cell markers. This second study says: Sequenced donors, eight in total, included seven who were HCMV-seropositive and one who was seronegative.

Material for sequencing was CD8+ T cells sorted from blood. J is TRBJ2-1 and V is TRBV14; tentative D call: TRBD1 (6 bases). The clonotype comes from a woman between 18 and 29 years old in good health. Written as DNA, the CDR3 is TGTGCCAGCAACCAGGGGTGGGGATACAATGAGCAGTTCTTC. This sequence encodes CASNQGWGYNEQFF.